These 7 T cell receptor beta chains originate from one sample sequenced in a study of T cells in localized non-small cell lung cancer. Generated by immunoSEQ multiplex PCR, the TCRdb table keeps only in-frame clones and is missing some. The sample carries over 65,000 clones, approximately 88% recorded once. The sequencing here drew on peripheral blood, taken before any cancer treatment. Receptor source: a female donor older than 55 with stage I lung adenocarcinoma.

The V gene is TRBV6-5, the J gene TRBJ2-7; 12 positions agree with TRBD2. J gave up 3 bases and V 7 bases, and 4 bases lay outside the gene matches. Germline V gene sequence: CDR1 MNHEY, CDR2 SVGAGI. The length of the CDR3 is 14 residues. CDR3 amino acids: CASTETSGSYEQYF. CDR3 DNA: TGTGCCAGCACCGAGACTAGCGGGAGCTACGAGCAGTACTTC.

The V gene is TRBV18, the J gene TRBJ1-3, with TRBD1 matching 7 bases. This CDR3 has 17 amino acids. The V segment lost 1 base and the J segment 0 bases; nucleotides outside the gene matches: 6. The V gene's germline CDR1 is KGHSH and CDR2 LQKENI. CDR3 region: CASSPLSQGDSGNTIYF. CDR3 nucleotide sequence: TGTGCCAGCTCACCACTTTCCCAGGGGGACTCTGGAAACACCATATATTTT.

The chain carries TRBV21-1 and TRBJ2-7. TRBV21-1 is flagged as a pseudogene. CDR3 length: 13 amino acids. CDR3 coding DNA: TGTGCCAGCAGCAAATCGGGGGCTCGGGAGCAGTACTTC. This encodes CASSKSGAREQYF.

V usage is TRBV11-2 and J usage is TRBJ2-7; D gene uncertain. CDR1 is SGHAT, CDR2 FQNNGV, per germline. V was cut by 2 bases and J by 6 bases, with 5 bases left in between. The CDR3 totals 11 residues. This chain's CDR3 is CASSLLGEQYF. In nucleotides, the CDR3 is TGTGCCAGCAGCTTACTTGGCGAGCAGTACTTC. Supplemented by reference TRBV11-2 and TRBJ2-7, the full variable domain reads EAGVAQSPRYKIIEKRQSVAFWCNPISGHATLYWYQQILGQGPKLLIQFQNNGVVDDSQLPKDRFSAERLKGVDSTLKIQPAKLEDSAVYLCASSLLGEQYFGPGTRLTVT.

V gene TRBV5-1 combines with J gene TRBJ2-7; 11 bases map to TRBD1. Germline V gene data show CDR1 as SGHRS and CDR2 as YFSETQ. CDR3 length: 15 residues. With 4 bases clipped from V and 6 bases from J, the junction kept 9 bases outside the gene matches. In DNA, the CDR3 is TGCGCCAGCAGCAACCCTTCCGGGACAGGGGGCGAGCAGTACTTC. This sequence encodes CASSNPSGTGGEQYF.

The chain uses TRBV19 and TRBJ2-7; TRBD2 might be the D (5 bases). Trimming shortened V by 4 bases and J by 2 bases, and 18 bases separated the two germline ends. The germline V gene has CDR1 LNHDA and CDR2 SQIVND (reference sequence). The CDR3 extends over 16 amino acids. CDR3 DNA sequence: TGTGCCAGTAGTAAACCTCCTGGACTTATCACCTACGAGCAGTACTTC. Its translation is CASSKPPGLITYEQYF. Combining the CDR3 with reference TRBV19 and TRBJ2-7 gives the whole variable domain DGGITQSPKYLFRKEGQNVTLSCEQNLNHDAMYWYRQDPGQGLRLIYYSQIVNDFQKGDIAEGYSVSREKKESFPLTVTSAQKNPTAFYLCASSKPPGLITYEQYFGPGTRLTVT.

This chain joins TRBV19 and TRBJ2-7; TRBD2 agrees at 10 bases. Losses at the gene ends were 10 bases for V and 8 bases for J; bases not matched to a gene: 14. In germline, CDR1 is LNHDA, CDR2 SQIVND (reference sequence). The CDR3 covers 14 residues. CDR3 nucleotide sequence: TGTGCCACCGGCTGGCCTAGCGGGAGCGATAAGCAGTACTTC. This codes for CATGWPSGSDKQYF.